Shown below are 7 T cell receptor beta chains from a single sample sequenced in a study of T cell responses to AZD1222 COVID-19 vaccine. Using immunoSEQ multiplex PCR, the repertoire was profiled, and TCRdb retains in-frame clones only, with some absent. This sample yields approximately 150,000 clones, of which 75% to 90% are seen a single time; roughly 2.5% belongs to the top ten. The sequencing used peripheral blood, collected on day 0 of AZD1222 vaccination. The origin of the receptors is an adult in good health.

V is TRBV19 and J is TRBJ1-4; D is unclear. V shed 7 bases and J shed 8 bases, with 11 bases lying between them. Germline loops: CDR1 LNHDA, CDR2 SQIVND (reference sequence). The CDR3 totals 12 residues. The CDR3 coding sequence is TGTGCCAGTACTGACGGGCCCGAAAAACTGTTTTTT. This translates into CASTDGPEKLFF.

The chain recombines TRBV7-8 with TRBJ1-5; no clear D gene. The CDR3 contains 13 residues. With 5 bases removed from V and 4 bases from J, the gap between germline ends came to 9 bases. The V gene's germline CDR1 is SGHVS and CDR2 FQNEAQ. CDR3 sequence reads: CASSEEPNQPQHF. CDR3 DNA: TGTGCCAGCAGCGAGGAGCCTAATCAGCCCCAGCATTTT.

The chain uses TRBV24-1 and TRBJ2-2, with TRBD2 matching 11 bases. This CDR3 spans 17 amino acids. Trimming at V came to 4 bases and at J to 3 bases, leaving 6 bases not matched to a gene. Germline V gene sequence: CDR1 KGHDR, CDR2 SFDVKD. The CDR3 bases are TGTGCCACCAGTGACCCGACTAGCGGGATCCACACCGGGGAGCTGTTTTTT. As protein: CATSDPTSGIHTGELFF.

This clone appeared once. This chain connects TRBV3-1 (or the pseudogene TRBV3-2) to TRBJ1-2; D uncertain. Per the germline V gene, CDR1 is LGHDT and CDR2 is YNNKEL (reference sequence). CDR3 size: 17 residues. With 4 bases removed from V and 1 base from J, the gap between germline ends came to 19 bases. In DNA form, the CDR3 reads TGTGCCAGCAGCCCTCAATGGATGAACGGAAATAACTATGGCTACACCTTC. Protein sequence: CASSPQWMNGNNYGYTF.

This clone was counted ten times or more. The genes are TRBV20-1 and TRBJ1-2; 7 bases are a match to TRBD1. CDR1 is DFQATT and CDR2 is SNEGSKA in the germline V gene (reference sequence). This CDR3 spans 11 amino acids. The DNA of the CDR3 is TGCACCCTGCAGGGGGTCTATGGCTACACCTTC. It translates to CTLQGVYGYTF.

The chain uses TRBV12-3 or TRBV12-4 and TRBJ2-1; unclear D gene. This CDR3 has 12 amino acids. V was pared by 3 bases and J by 3 bases, with 3 bases between. The CDR3 DNA sequence: TGTGCCAGCAGTTTGGGCTACAATGAGCAGTTCTTC. Its protein is CASSLGYNEQFF.

This chain joins TRBV7-2 and TRBJ2-5, with a possible D match to TRBD2 (6 bases). The V and J ends lost 4 bases and 6 bases respectively, with 21 bases between them. CDR1 and CDR2 (germline): SGHTA, FQGNSA. CDR3 length: 16 residues. The CDR3, as DNA: TGTGCCAGCAGCTGGGTTTTGGTCGGGAGTAATAAGACCCAGTACTTC. Its translation is CASSWVLVGSNKTQYF.